This record concerns one T cell receptor (beta chain) sequence. At the DNA level, this CDR3 is encoded by other sequences in the same sample as well. Each donor's status was that of a healthy bone marrow donor. The entry originates in a study of cytomegalovirus exposure and HLA in healthy donors. Amplification used 60 Vbeta primers and 13 Jbeta primers. Using immunoSEQ multiplex PCR, the repertoire was profiled, and TCRdb retains in-frame clones only, with some absent. The listing records approximately 110,000 clones. Per the germline V gene, CDR1 is SGDLS and CDR2 is YYNGEE. The CDR3 is made up of 11 amino acids. The germline V and J ends were trimmed by 0 bases and 8 bases, with 2 bases remaining between them.

This TCR came from a man aged 18-30 years in good health and CMV-seronegative. V and J are TRBV9 and TRBJ2-2, with D unclear. Sequenced material: PBMCs. The CDR3 sequence is CASSVAGELFF. The CDR3 DNA reads TGTGCCAGCAGCGTAGCAGGGGAGCTGTTTTTT. The full variable domain, with the rest looked up from reference TRBV9 and TRBJ2-2, is DSGVTQTPKHLITATGQRVTLRCSPRSGDLSVYWYQQSLDQGLQFLIQYYNGEERAKGNILERFSAQQFPDLHSELNLSSLELGDSALYFCASSVAGELFFGEGSRLTVL.